This T cell receptor beta chain was sequenced for a study of response to subunit inactivated influenza vaccine (dated by TCRdb to between 2017 and 2018). Some background on the complete study: The study used deep quantitative T cell receptor repertoire profiling to track responses to a trivalent subunit inactivated influenza vaccine.

The library was built by means of RT-PCR. The sequencing machine was an Illumina HiSeq 2500. TCRdb took the public reads, trimmed them with fastp at Q25, ran MiXCR for clone calling and kept in-frame beta chains. Rows are combined by CDR3 protein, so each entry shows the most common genes and DNA. Here the sample has over 750,000 distinct CDR3 sequences; around 20% occur a single time. The ten largest clones add up to roughly 10% of the sample. Counted from cysteine to phenylalanine, this CDR3 has 14 amino acids. Only the CDR3 region is kept as DNA, spanning 42 bases read in frame from base 1. The junction carries 12 bases between V and J, which are trimmed by 6 bases and 3 bases respectively. The investigation overall reported the following: According to the authors, only a limited number of new T cells may be recruited by each seasonal influenza vaccination.

Of note for this clonotype: This clone's antigen is unknown. The sample holds no much larger clone one base away, and base qualities are not on file.

This receptor chain uses TRBV12-3 or TRBV12-4 and TRBJ2-4; the D gene is unclear. The starting material was PBMCs from blood, obtained more than 4 days after vaccination. The source is a man aged 45-65 years who received an inactivated influenza vaccine. Donor details come from another sample of the same person, matched by shared clones. The DNA sequence follows: TGTGCCAGCAGCCTAGGGTATGACAAAAACATTCAGTACTTC. Its product reads: CASSLGYDKNIQYF.